Listed here are 26 T cell receptor beta chains from one sample, sequenced in a study of beta chain features in type 1 diabetes. Broader study findings: Across all four CD4+ subsets, people with type 1 diabetes showed modestly shorter TCRB CDR3s.

The antigens these receptors bind are not known. The sequenced template was cDNA made from the entire isolated RNA. Generated by immunoSEQ multiplex PCR, the TCRdb table keeps only in-frame clones and is missing some. Among hundreds of thousands of clones listed, around 15% were seen once. Sample: naive CD4+ T cells from blood. Receptors originate from a man younger than 35 with type 1 diabetes.

This clone was seen a few times. The rearrangement uses TRBV30 and TRBJ2-7, with D perhaps matching TRBD1 (6 bases). Trimming left V 7 bases short and J 2 bases short, with 21 bases between. The CDR3 spans 15 residues. Germline V gene data show CDR1 as GTSNPN and CDR2 as SVGIG (reference sequence). DNA of the CDR3: TGTGCCTCCACCACGGGTGGGGGCCTCCCCTACGAGCAGTACTTC. Protein product: CASTTGGGLPYEQYF.

In this sample, this clone turned up a few times. This chain uses TRBV29-1 with TRBJ2-3, with unresolved D. The V end lost 6 bases, the J end lost 2 bases, and 12 bases lay between the germline ends. Germline assignment: CDR1 SQVTM and CDR2 ANQGSEA. There are 13 residues in the CDR3. CDR3 DNA sequence: TGCAGCGTCTCGACCAGATTCACAGATACGCAGTATTTT. Amino acid sequence: CSVSTRFTDTQYF.

The chain employs TRBV7-9 and TRBJ2-6; the D is unclear. V lost 3 bases and J lost 2, with 8 bases in between. In germline, CDR1 is SEHNR, CDR2 FQNEAQ (reference sequence). The CDR3 covers 15 residues. The CDR3 region is CASSFTETGANVLTF. Here the CDR3 DNA reads TGTGCCAGCAGCTTTACAGAGACTGGGGCCAACGTCCTGACTTTC. Full variable domain (missing parts from reference TRBV7-9 and TRBJ2-6): DTGVSQNPRHKITKRGQNVTFRCDPISEHNRLYWYRQTLGQGPEFLTYFQNEAQLEKSRLLSDRFSAERPKGSFSTLEIQRTEQGDSAMYLCASSFTETGANVLTFGAGSRLTVL.

The chain couples TRBV27 to TRBJ1-5, with D possibly TRBD1 on 6 matching bases. V was cut by 3 bases and J by 3 bases, with 15 bases left in between. Germline-derived CDR1 and CDR2 are MNHEY and SMNVEV (reference sequence). CDR3 length: 16 amino acids. CDR3 region: CASSLSPQGNNQPQHF. CDR3 DNA: TGTGCCAGCAGTTTGAGCCCCCAGGGGAACAATCAGCCCCAGCATTTT.

Only a few counts were recorded for this clone. The chain's CDR3 is CASSPDRDLDFF. The CDR3 bases are TGTGCCAGCTCACCAGACCGGGACCTCGACTTCTTC. This chain connects TRBV18 to TRBJ2-1; D may correspond to TRBD1 or TRBD2 (5 bases each). V lost 2 bases and J lost 16, with 15 bases in between. The CDR3 spans 12 residues. Germline CDR1 KGHSH, CDR2 LQKENI.

The chain uses TRBV7-9 and TRBJ2-3; D might be TRBD2 (7 bases). Looked up from germline, CDR1 is SEHNR and CDR2 is FQNEAQ (reference sequence). The CDR3 covers 18 residues. Trimming took off 5 bases at V and 2 bases at J, with 23 bases between the two ends. CDR3 sequence: CASSQGFGLVRPTDTQYF. CDR3 nucleotides: TGTGCCAGCAGCCAGGGGTTCGGACTAGTGCGACCCACAGATACGCAGTATTTT.

This clone occurred a few times. The rearrangement uses TRBV5-1 and TRBJ1-6, with no clear D. CDR1 is SGHRS and CDR2 is YFSETQ in the germline V gene. V was cut by 3 bases and J by 7 bases, with 5 bases left in between. The length of the CDR3 is 12 residues. This chain's CDR3 is CASSSNNSPLHF. The CDR3 DNA reads TGCGCCAGCAGCTCAAACAATTCACCCCTCCACTTT.

This clone was found a few times. V is TRBV2 and J is TRBJ1-2; possibly TRBD1 for D (5 bases). The germline CDR1 and CDR2 sequences are SNHLY and FYNNEI. This CDR3 has 11 amino acids. Trimming took off 8 bases at V and 7 bases at J, with 11 bases between the two ends. CDR3: CASWGRAGYTF. CDR3 nucleotides: TGTGCCAGCTGGGGCAGGGCTGGCTACACCTTC. Full variable domain (missing parts from reference TRBV2 and TRBJ1-2): EPEVTQTPSHQVTQMGQEVILRCVPISNHLYFYWYRQILGQKVEFLVSFYNNEISEKSEIFDDQFSVERPDGSNFTLKIRSTKLEDSAMYFCASWGRAGYTFGSGTRLTVV.

This chain joins TRBV19 and TRBJ2-2; weak D call: TRBD1 (5 bases). V was shortened by 7 bases and J by 5 bases, with 17 bases between the two germline ends. Germline values: CDR1 LNHDA, CDR2 SQIVND (reference sequence). The CDR3 contains 15 residues. CDR3 amino acids: CASTLRQGGTGELFF. The CDR3 nucleotides are TGTGCCAGTACCCTCCGCCAGGGTGGAACCGGGGAGCTGTTTTTT.

The rearrangement uses TRBV19 and TRBJ1-5; D call uncertain. CDR3 length: 17 amino acids. V lost 6 bases and J lost 7, with 25 bases in between. CDR1 and CDR2 from the germline V gene are LNHDA and SQIVND (reference sequence). CDR3 nucleotides: TGTGCCAGTAGAGGTCGGGGTGGCTTTTGGTCAGGACAGCCCCAGCATTTT. Translating gives CASRGRGGFWSGQPQHF. Variable domain in full (rest from reference TRBV19 and TRBJ1-5): DGGITQSPKYLFRKEGQNVTLSCEQNLNHDAMYWYRQDPGQGLRLIYYSQIVNDFQKGDIAEGYSVSREKKESFPLTVTSAQKNPTAFYLCASRGRGGFWSGQPQHFGDGTRLSIL.

This clone was seen only a few times. This rearrangement joins TRBV7-9 to TRBJ1-2; the D is unclear. The V and J ends lost 0 bases and 8 bases respectively, with 13 bases between them. Per germline, CDR1 SEHNR and CDR2 FQNEAQ (reference sequence). The CDR3 length is 14 residues. The chain's CDR3 is CASSLASPPIGYTF. The DNA for the CDR3 is TGTGCCAGCAGCTTAGCTTCGCCCCCTATCGGCTACACCTTC.

This clone has more than one count but fewer than ten. The chain recombines TRBV7-2 with TRBJ2-1; possibly TRBD1 or TRBD2 for D (6 bases each). Germline-derived CDR1 and CDR2 are SGHTA and FQGNSA. The CDR3 sequence is 15 residues long. Trimming cost V 5 bases and J 2 bases, with 13 bases left between them. The CDR3, as DNA: TGTGCCAGCAGCCCGGGGGCCCTAGCCTACAATGAGCAGTTCTTC. Translating it yields CASSPGALAYNEQFF. Full variable domain (missing parts from reference TRBV7-2 and TRBJ2-1): GAGVSQSPSNKVTEKGKDVELRCDPISGHTALYWYRQSLGQGLEFLIYFQGNSAPDKSGLPSDRFSAERTGGSVSTLTIQRTQQEDSAVYLCASSPGALAYNEQFFGPGTRLTVL.

V is TRBV27 and J is TRBJ2-2; TRBD1 matches 9 bases. Trimming at V came to 3 bases and at J to 6 bases, leaving 8 bases not matched to a gene. The germline V gene has CDR1 MNHEY and CDR2 SMNVEV (reference sequence). This CDR3 has 16 residues. CDR3 amino acids: CASSFDRGSGSGELFF. CDR3 coding DNA: TGTGCCAGCAGTTTCGACAGGGGGAGTGGATCCGGGGAGCTGTTTTTT.

V is TRBV28 and J is TRBJ1-6; TRBD1 is a possible D gene (5 bases). The V gene's germline CDR1 is MDHEN and CDR2 SYDVKM. The CDR3 sequence is 15 residues long. V lost 9 bases to trimming and J lost 6 bases, with 18 bases between them. DNA of the CDR3: TGTGCCAGTACTCGCGGGGGGGTCCGTAATTCACCCCTCCACTTT. This gives the protein CASTRGGVRNSPLHF.

As to this clone: A read error may produce the germline difference seen at one junction end. This chain links TRBV7-2 with TRBJ2-1, with a tentative D call TRBD2 (5 bases). This CDR3 is built from 11 residues. CDR1 SGHTA and CDR2 FQGNSA come from the germline V gene. CDR3: CASSLAYEQFF. For the CDR3, the DNA is TGTGCCAGCAGCCTAGCATATGAGCAGTTCTTC.

This rearrangement joins TRBV30 to TRBJ1-4, with no clear D. Germline values: CDR1 GTSNPN, CDR2 SVGIG (reference sequence). This CDR3 region has 12 residues. Trimming took 6 bases from V and 7 from J, leaving 12 bases between them. The DNA of the CDR3 is TGTGCCTGCCGGGAAGATAGTGAAAAACTGTTTTTT. Protein product: CACREDSEKLFF.

The rearrangement uses TRBV2 and TRBJ1-6, with 7 nucleotides matching TRBD1. CDR1 SNHLY and CDR2 FYNNEI come from the germline V gene. J was trimmed by 14 bases and V by 7 bases; bases with no gene match: 14. The CDR3 is 14 residues long. The CDR3: CASTERQGVPTLHF. CDR3 coding DNA: TGTGCCAGCACTGAGAGGCAGGGGGTCCCCACCCTCCACTTT.

The CDR3 bases are TGTGCCAGCAGCCACCCGGGGGGCCGCGGTGGCTACACCTTC. It encodes CASSHPGGRGGYTF. The chain employs TRBV4-2 and TRBJ1-2, with D possibly being TRBD1 (6 bases). V lost 3 bases to trimming and J lost 7 bases, with 15 bases between them. Germline lookup yields CDR1 LGHNA and CDR2 YNFKEQ. This CDR3 has 14 amino acids.

The chain has TRBV11-2 and TRBJ2-7; TRBD1 matches 8 bases. This CDR3 has 16 amino acids. In germline, CDR1 is SGHAT, CDR2 FQNNGV. V lost 1 base, J lost 3 bases, and 8 bases stayed unmatched. The CDR3 region is CASSLGDRRTFYEQYF. The CDR3 DNA is TGTGCCAGCAGCTTAGGGGACAGGAGAACCTTCTACGAGCAGTACTTC.

A few counts support this clone. The J gene is TRBJ2-1, the V gene TRBV5-1; D remains unclear. Trimming stripped 7 bases from V and 0 bases from J, with 14 bases between. This CDR3 is 15 amino acids long. The V gene's germline CDR1 is SGHRS and CDR2 YFSETQ. The CDR3 reads CASFLSFSSYNEQFF. The DNA of the CDR3 is TGCGCCAGCTTTCTCAGCTTTAGCTCCTACAATGAGCAGTTCTTC.

The genes are TRBV2 and TRBJ1-5; D is possibly TRBD1 (5 bases). This CDR3 spans 16 amino acids. V was trimmed by 3 bases and J by 1 base, leaving 13 bases between them. Germline V gene lookup returns CDR1 SNHLY and CDR2 FYNNEI. The CDR3 reads CASSDLGPGSNQPQHF. CDR3 DNA sequence: TGTGCCAGCAGTGACCTGGGACCGGGGAGCAATCAGCCCCAGCATTTT.

This clone has a handful of counts. This sequence joins TRBV29-1 and TRBJ1-2; TRBD1 might be the D (5 bases). Germline V CDR1 and CDR2: SQVTM, ANQGSEA. This CDR3 has 12 amino acids. V was cut by 7 bases and J by 3 bases, with 12 bases left in between. The CDR3 DNA reads TGCAGCGGGGGCGGGGTAGACTATGGCTACACCTTC. Protein: CSGGGVDYGYTF.

The chain is built from TRBV4-2 and TRBJ2-1; TRBD2 aligns across 9 bases. CDR1 LGHNA and CDR2 YNFKEQ come from the germline V gene. CDR3 size: 15 residues. V lost 1 base to trimming and J lost 3 bases; unmatched junction nucleotides: 1. The CDR3 DNA sequence: TGTGCCAGCAGCCAAGGCGGGGGGGTCTACAATGAGCAGTTCTTC. Its translation: CASSQGGGVYNEQFF.

CDR3 bases: TGTGCCAGCAGCGTAGCTCTGGACCAAGAGACCCAGTACTTC. It is translated as CASSVALDQETQYF. The chain couples TRBV9 to TRBJ2-5; D is uncertain. The germline CDR1 and CDR2 sequences are SGDLS and YYNGEE. V gave up 0 bases and J gave up 0 bases, with 6 bases separating them. The CDR3 is 14 residues long.

V is TRBV14 and J is TRBJ2-1; TRBD1 aligns across 7 bases. Germline CDR1 SGHDN, CDR2 FVKESK. J gave up 3 bases and V 3 bases, and 5 bases lay outside the gene matches. The CDR3 is 15 residues long. The CDR3 is CASSHQTGYYNEQFF. CDR3 nucleotides: TGTGCCAGCAGCCACCAGACAGGGTACTACAATGAGCAGTTCTTC.

The chain employs TRBV29-1 and TRBJ2-2; tentatively, D is TRBD1 or TRBD2 (6 bases each). Germline V lookup: CDR1 SQVTM, CDR2 ANQGSEA. The CDR3 contains 14 residues. Trimming took 3 bases from V and 4 from J, leaving 12 bases between them. The CDR3 DNA reads TGCAGCGTTGATTCGGGGGCGAGCACCGGGGAGCTGTTTTTT. Translation gives CSVDSGASTGELFF.